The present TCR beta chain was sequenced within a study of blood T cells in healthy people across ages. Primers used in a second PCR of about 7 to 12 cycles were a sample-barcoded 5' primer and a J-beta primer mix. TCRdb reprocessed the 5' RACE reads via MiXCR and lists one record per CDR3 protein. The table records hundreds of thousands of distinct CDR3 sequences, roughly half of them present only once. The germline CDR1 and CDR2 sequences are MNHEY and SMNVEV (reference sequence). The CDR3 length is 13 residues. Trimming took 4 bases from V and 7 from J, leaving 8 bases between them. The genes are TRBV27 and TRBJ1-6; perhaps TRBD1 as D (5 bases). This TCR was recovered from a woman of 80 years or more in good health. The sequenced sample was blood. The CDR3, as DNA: TGTGCCAGCAGTTCGGGACGAAATTCACCCCTCCACTTT. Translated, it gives CASSSGRNSPLHF.